Reported below is one TCR beta chain. Its antigen is not identified. The data are from a study of T cell repertoires in cytomegalovirus infection. Findings of the study overall: In two of eight donors, the top clonotype was HLA-C-restricted CMV-specific.

Using its own MiXCR run on the reads, TCRdb lists one record per CDR3 protein. The sample includes 640,000 or so distinct CDR3 sequences, about 33% seen only once; the top ten take 15% to 20%. Looked up from germline, CDR1 is SGHVS and CDR2 is FQNEAQ. The CDR3 consists of 15 residues. J was trimmed by 9 bases and V by 4 bases; bases with no gene match: 12. The sequence came from a human donor in good health (CMV status not recorded). Some clones in this sample may be carry-over from other donors' samples. Specimen: cultured PBMCs, collected from culture after CMV antigen stimulation. The rearrangement uses TRBV7-8 and TRBJ2-1; 7 bases agree with TRBD1. CDR3 amino acids: CASSSQIRQGPEQFF. DNA for the CDR3: TGTGCCAGCAGCTCCCAGATCCGACAGGGTCCTGAGCAGTTCTTC.